What follows are 29 T cell receptor beta chains derived from one specimen sequenced in a study of cytomegalovirus exposure and HLA in healthy donors. A multiplex PCR was run with 60 Vbeta primers and 13 Jbeta primers. The data were produced by immunoSEQ multiplex PCR, yet TCRdb's version contains in-frame clones alone and is incomplete. Altogether roughly 130,000 clones are present, 60% to 75% being singletons, with the ten largest covering 5.8%. The sequencing sample was made of PBMCs. The receptors originated from a woman between 50 and 59 years old in good health and CMV-seropositive.

The rearrangement uses TRBV5-4 and TRBJ2-5; D is ambiguous. V was pared by 4 bases and J by 8 bases, with 9 bases between. Germline CDR1 is SGHNT and CDR2 is YYREEE (reference sequence). The CDR3 has 11 residues. The chain's CDR3 is CASSAGGTQYF. The CDR3 DNA follows: TGTGCCAGCAGCGCAGGTGGAACCCAGTACTTC.

Concerning this clone itself: An end of the junction differs from the germline gene, which may be a read error. The J gene is TRBJ2-5, the V gene TRBV19, with D unclear. CDR3 length: 13 amino acids. From germline, CDR1 is LNHDA and CDR2 SQIVND (reference sequence). CDR3 in DNA: TGTGCCAGTAGTGTAGACTTCGAAGAGACCCAGTACTTC. Its protein product is CASSVDFEETQYF.

V is TRBV18 and J is TRBJ2-3; TRBD1 matches at 8 bases. This CDR3 spans 15 amino acids. V lost 5 bases to trimming and J lost 0 bases; unmatched junction nucleotides: 4. The germline gives CDR1 KGHSH, CDR2 LQKENI. CDR3 protein: CASSAGGTSTDTQYF. The DNA for the CDR3 is TGTGCCAGCTCAGCAGGGGGCACTAGCACAGATACGCAGTATTTT.

This rearrangement joins TRBV27 to TRBJ1-6; D gene uncertain. V lost 3 bases and J 2 bases, leaving 17 bases between the germline ends. The CDR3 runs to 18 residues. The germline gives CDR1 MNHEY, CDR2 SMNVEV (reference sequence). CDR3 bases: TGTGCCAGCAGTTTTTCCACCCCGGGGTCCGCCTATAATTCACCCCTCCACTTT. Translation: CASSFSTPGSAYNSPLHF.

Here the CDR3 DNA reads TGTGCTAGTGCCCGGTCTATGAACACTGAAGCTTTCTTT. It codes for CASARSMNTEAFF. This chain joins TRBV12-5 and TRBJ1-1; D call uncertain. This CDR3 region has 13 residues. CDR1 and CDR2 (germline): LGHNT, FRNRAP. Trimming removed 7 bases at V and 0 bases at J, with 9 bases between. Filled out from reference TRBV12-5 and TRBJ1-1, the complete variable domain reads DARVTQTPRHKVTEMGQEVTMRCQPILGHNTVFWYRQTMMQGLELLAYFRNRAPLDDSGMPKDRFSAEMPDATLATLKIQPSEPRDSAVYFCASARSMNTEAFFGQGTRLTVV.

The chain recombines TRBV6-5 with TRBJ2-1, with D perhaps TRBD2 (5 bases). Germline V CDR1 and CDR2: MNHEY, SVGAGI. This CDR3 has 13 residues. V was cut by 5 bases and J by 6 bases, with 11 bases left in between. The CDR3 loop reads CASSTRGGNEQFF. In DNA, the CDR3 is TGTGCCAGCAGTACCCGAGGAGGCAATGAGCAGTTCTTC.

This rearrangement joins TRBV4-1 to TRBJ2-4; 8 positions agree with TRBD2. Germline trimming cut 4 bases from V and 0 bases from J; bases unmatched to any gene: 11. Germline values: CDR1 MGHRA, CDR2 YSYEKL. The CDR3 sequence is 18 residues long. CDR3 DNA sequence: TGCGCCAGCAGCCCATTCCTTAGGCGGGGGGAAGCCAAAAACATTCAGTACTTC. Translating gives CASSPFLRRGEAKNIQYF.

The V gene is TRBV12-5, the J gene TRBJ1-5; D gene unclear. Per germline, CDR1 LGHNT and CDR2 FRNRAP. This CDR3 contains 16 residues. V was cut by 0 bases and J by 0 bases, with 9 bases left in between. CDR3 sequence reads: CASGLVPGYSNQPQHF. The CDR3 DNA follows: TGTGCTAGTGGTTTGGTACCGGGTTATAGCAATCAGCCCCAGCATTTT.

This chain joins TRBV9 and TRBJ2-1, with 9 bases identical to TRBD2. Germline V lookup: CDR1 SGDLS, CDR2 YYNGEE. The CDR3 has 17 residues. Unmatched junction bases numbered 6, after V lost 0 bases and J lost 2 bases. The CDR3 region is CASSVGGSGGTYNEQFF. The CDR3, as DNA: TGTGCCAGCAGCGTAGGTGGGAGCGGGGGGACCTACAATGAGCAGTTCTTC.

The gene calls are TRBV7-9 and TRBJ2-7; no clear D. Trimming cost V 1 base and J 3 bases, with 13 bases left between them. This CDR3 is 15 amino acids long. Germline V CDR1 and CDR2: SEHNR, FQNEAQ (reference sequence). The CDR3 loop is CASSLGSLSNYEQYF. DNA for the CDR3: TGTGCCAGCAGCTTAGGGTCACTATCAAACTACGAGCAGTACTTC.

The V gene is TRBV5-6, the J gene TRBJ1-4; D possibly corresponds to TRBD1 (6 bases). V lost 4 bases and J 8 bases, leaving 12 bases between the germline ends. From germline, CDR1 is SGHDT and CDR2 YYEEEE. This CDR3 has 13 residues. The CDR3 DNA reads as TGTGCCAGCAGCCTACAGGGCAGAGAAAAACTGTTTTTT. This sequence encodes CASSLQGREKLFF.

CDR3 amino acids: CASSYSGGEETQYF. The CDR3 DNA reads TGTGCCAGCAGTTACAGCGGGGGGGAAGAGACCCAGTACTTC. The J gene is TRBJ2-5, the V gene TRBV6-5, with 10 positions matching TRBD2. The CDR3 totals 14 residues. Germline V CDR1 and CDR2: MNHEY, SVGAGI. The V and J ends lost 2 bases and 3 bases, in that order; junction bases with no gene match: 0.

The gene calls are TRBV11-3 and TRBJ2-7, with D maybe TRBD2 (6 bases). This CDR3 has 14 residues. The germline gives CDR1 SGHNT, CDR2 YENEEA. Between the trimmed V and J ends, which lost 5 bases and 4 bases, there was a span of 15 bases. The CDR3 DNA sequence: TGTGCCAGCAGCATTCTTTACGGGGGTTACGAGCAGTACTTC. Translated, it gives CASSILYGGYEQYF.

The chain has TRBV5-1 and TRBJ2-5; D possibly corresponds to TRBD2 (6 bases). The germline V gene has CDR1 SGHRS and CDR2 YFSETQ. The CDR3 has 15 residues. The ends were cut back, 0 bases at V and 2 bases at J, with 11 bases in the middle. The CDR3 spells CASSLGAGWQETQYF. In DNA form, the CDR3 reads TGCGCCAGCAGCTTGGGGGCGGGGTGGCAAGAGACCCAGTACTTC.

V and J are TRBV19 and TRBJ2-3; tentative D call: TRBD1 (5 bases). The CDR3 has 15 amino acids. Germline V gene lookup returns CDR1 LNHDA and CDR2 SQIVND (reference sequence). The V end lost 6 bases, the J end lost 2 bases, and 15 bases lay between the germline ends. CDR3 sequence: CASSTQGISTDTQYF. In DNA form, the CDR3 reads TGTGCCAGTAGCACTCAGGGAATTTCCACAGATACGCAGTATTTT. The full variable domain, with the rest looked up from reference TRBV19 and TRBJ2-3, is DGGITQSPKYLFRKEGQNVTLSCEQNLNHDAMYWYRQDPGQGLRLIYYSQIVNDFQKGDIAEGYSVSREKKESFPLTVTSAQKNPTAFYLCASSTQGISTDTQYFGPGTRLTVL.

The chain joins TRBV7-6 to TRBJ2-2; perhaps TRBD2 as D (6 bases). The V end lost 11 bases, the J end lost 1 base, and 11 bases lay between the germline ends. CDR1 is SGHVS and CDR2 is FNYEAQ in the germline V gene. CDR3 size: 13 residues. The CDR3 DNA sequence: TGTGCCGGCGGTAGCGGGAACACCGGGGAGCTGTTTTTT. It yields the protein CAGGSGNTGELFF.

This chain links TRBV4-1 with TRBJ2-3; TRBD1 matches 9 bases. The CDR3 has 16 residues. J lost 6 bases, V lost 0 bases, and 7 bases had no gene match. Germline CDR1 and CDR2: MGHRA and YSYEKL. CDR3 sequence (DNA): TGCGCCAGCAGCCAAGACAGAACAGGGGGCGTCGATACGCAGTATTTT. Amino acids: CASSQDRTGGVDTQYF.

The rearrangement uses TRBV4-1 and TRBJ1-2; D is unresolved. V was shortened by 1 base and J by 4 bases, with 13 bases between the two germline ends. From germline, CDR1 is MGHRA and CDR2 YSYEKL. CDR3 length: 15 amino acids. CDR3 DNA sequence: TGCGCCAGCAGCCAAGGCCCAGGCGTAAGCTATGGCTACACCTTC. Translating gives CASSQGPGVSYGYTF.

The chain carries TRBV7-2 and TRBJ2-3; 8 bases align to TRBD2. CDR1 and CDR2 from the germline V gene are SGHTA and FQGNSA. The CDR3 is made up of 14 amino acids. Trimming took 11 bases from V and 1 from J; bases not matched to a gene: 8. CDR3 sequence: CAGSGRGGTDTQYF. CDR3 DNA sequence: TGTGCCGGATCAGGGCGGGGGGGCACAGATACGCAGTATTTT.

The gene calls are TRBV20-1 and TRBJ2-7; a weak D match, TRBD2 (5 bases). V lost 7 bases, J lost 9 bases, and 16 bases lay in between. The CDR3 covers 11 residues. Germline V gene data show CDR1 as DFQATT and CDR2 as SNEGSKA (reference sequence). The CDR3 loop reads CSVLSGTVQYF. The CDR3, as DNA: TGCAGTGTACTGAGCGGCACTGTGCAGTACTTC.

This clone was detected a few times. The V gene is TRBV29-1, the J gene TRBJ1-2; D perhaps matches TRBD1 (5 bases). Germline assignment: CDR1 SQVTM and CDR2 ANQGSEA. V lost 4 bases, J lost 4 bases, and 13 bases lay in between. This CDR3 region has 13 residues. The CDR3 here is CSVVGGQRYGYTF. CDR3 nucleotides: TGCAGCGTTGTGGGTGGACAACGCTATGGCTACACCTTC.

This clone was seen only a few times. The V gene is TRBV7-8, the J gene TRBJ2-5; 9 bases are a match to TRBD1. Germline values: CDR1 SGHVS, CDR2 FQNEAQ. J gave up 5 bases and V 5 bases, and 9 bases lay outside the gene matches. The CDR3 has 15 residues. The CDR3 DNA reads TGTGCCAGCAGCCCCCCGGGACAGGGTCGGGAGACCCAGTACTTC. This gives the protein CASSPPGQGRETQYF.

The chain recombines TRBV21-1 with TRBJ2-3; TRBD2 is the table's D call, not checked against the DNA. TRBV21-1 is a known pseudogene. CDR3 size: 15 residues. The CDR3 sequence: CASSGQRGGKDTQYF. Written as DNA, the CDR3 is TGTGCCAGCAGCGGCCAGCGGGGGGGGAAAGATACGCAGTATTTT.

A single count supports this clone. The chain recombines TRBV28 with TRBJ1-5; D not certain. The germline V gene has CDR1 MDHEN and CDR2 SYDVKM. Trimming took off 6 bases at V and 7 bases at J, with 13 bases between the two ends. The CDR3 extends over 13 amino acids. CDR3 sequence: CASSIVQRQPQHF. CDR3 in DNA: TGTGCCAGCAGCATTGTCCAGCGGCAGCCCCAGCATTTT.

V gene TRBV7-2 combines with J gene TRBJ2-1, with 9 bases aligning to TRBD1. V was clipped by 7 bases and J by 3 bases; unmatched bases: 7. Germline loops: CDR1 SGHTA, CDR2 FQGNSA. The CDR3 is 15 amino acids. CDR3 sequence: CASIHPGQGYNEQFF. DNA for the CDR3: TGTGCCAGCATCCACCCGGGACAGGGCTACAATGAGCAGTTCTTC.

V usage is TRBV9 and J usage is TRBJ1-2, with D perhaps TRBD1 (5 bases). The CDR3 has 14 amino acids. Germline CDR1 is SGDLS and CDR2 is YYNGEE. The V gene lost 4 bases and the J gene lost 5 bases, with 15 bases spanning the gap. CDR3 bases: TGTGCCAGCAGCAAACGGGGCCGGGAGTATGGCTACACCTTC. Translated, it gives CASSKRGREYGYTF.

The count of this clone is one. The chain joins TRBV29-1 to TRBJ1-5; D is unclear. Germline loops: CDR1 SQVTM, CDR2 ANQGSEA. V was clipped by 4 bases and J by 2 bases, with 6 bases between them. CDR3 length: 12 residues. CDR3 sequence: CSVGQGNQPQHF. For the CDR3, the DNA is TGCAGCGTTGGGCAGGGCAATCAGCCCCAGCATTTT.

The chain uses TRBV15 and TRBJ2-3; D is perhaps TRBD2 (5 bases). V shed 5 bases and J shed 0 bases, with 12 bases lying between them. CDR1 is LNHNV and CDR2 is YYDKDF in the germline V gene (reference sequence). The CDR3 is made up of 15 amino acids. The CDR3 nucleotides are TGTGCCACCAGCGGTCAGCGGACCAGCACAGATACGCAGTATTTT. This sequence encodes CATSGQRTSTDTQYF.

The chain's CDR3 is CASSISNQPQHF. The CDR3 DNA follows: TGTGCCAGCAGCATCAGTAATCAGCCCCAGCATTTT. The chain carries TRBV7-2 and TRBJ1-5; D remains unclear. The germline V gene has CDR1 SGHTA and CDR2 FQGNSA. The ends were cut back, 5 bases at V and 4 bases at J, with 6 bases in the middle. This CDR3 has 12 residues.